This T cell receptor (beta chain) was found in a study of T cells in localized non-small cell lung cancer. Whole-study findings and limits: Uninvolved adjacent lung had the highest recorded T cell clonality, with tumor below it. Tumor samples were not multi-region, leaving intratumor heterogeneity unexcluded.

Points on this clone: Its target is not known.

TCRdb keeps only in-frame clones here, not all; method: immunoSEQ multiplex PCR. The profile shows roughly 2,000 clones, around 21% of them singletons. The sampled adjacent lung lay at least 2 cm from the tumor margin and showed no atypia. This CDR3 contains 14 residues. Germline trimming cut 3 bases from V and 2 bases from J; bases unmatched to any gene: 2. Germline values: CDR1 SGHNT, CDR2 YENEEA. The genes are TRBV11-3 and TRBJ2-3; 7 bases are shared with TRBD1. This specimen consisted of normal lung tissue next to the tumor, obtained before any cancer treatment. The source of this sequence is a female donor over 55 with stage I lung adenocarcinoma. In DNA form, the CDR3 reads TGTGCCAGCAGCTTTAGGGGGCTCACAGATACGCAGTATTTT. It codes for CASSFRGLTDTQYF. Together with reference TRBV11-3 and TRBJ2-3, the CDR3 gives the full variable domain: EAGVVQSPRYKIIEKKQPVAFWCNPISGHNTLYWYLQNLGQGPELLIRYENEEAVDDSQLPKDRFSAERLKGVDSTLKIQPAELGDSAVYLCASSFRGLTDTQYFGPGTRLTVL.